Detailed here is one TCR beta chain. Its antigen remains unknown. The data derive from a study of Graves' ophthalmopathy and Graves' hyperthyroidism. Study-wide results and limits: Discrimination between ophthalmopathy and stable hyperthyroidism by a 13-signature model showed more than 85% sensitivity and 75% to 84% specificity. Blood also harbored most expanded thyroid clonotypes above 0.001 frequency.

TCR beta CDR3 amplification used RNA transcripts. Second-round multiplex PCR came after a first-round RT-PCR that employed HTBI primers. One entry per CDR3 protein results from TCRdb running MiXCR on the multiplex PCR reads. The table shows around 1,200,000 distinct CDR3 sequences, with 35% to 40% occurring only once. The length of the CDR3 is 15 residues. Trimming removed 3 bases from V and 3 bases from J, with 15 bases in between. Germline V gene sequence: CDR1 SGHTA, CDR2 FQGNSA. The chain links TRBV7-2 to TRBJ2-7; the D gene is possibly TRBD2 (7 bases). Sequencing used peripheral blood or thyroid tissue (not recorded which). This receptor was obtained from an adult man with Graves' hyperthyroidism. CDR3 DNA: TGTGCCAGCAGCTTGGTCGCGGGGGCAGTCTACGAGCAGTACTTC. Protein: CASSLVAGAVYEQYF.